This TCR beta chain was sequenced in a study of CD8 T cells in ankylosing spondylitis. TCRdb reprocessed the 5' RACE reads via MiXCR and lists one record per CDR3 protein. The sample gives just over 150,000 distinct CDR3 sequences, 15% to 20% of which show up once; over 7.5% is in the top ten. The table lists this clonotype with many counts. The sequence derives from a male donor with ankylosing spondylitis or in good health (not recorded which). The material sequenced was blood, either unsorted or a sorted T cell fraction (not recorded which).

CDR3 sequence: CSVAGTTLRDEQFF. As DNA, the CDR3 is TGCAGCGTAGCCGGGACTACCCTTCGGGATGAGCAGTTCTTC. This chain joins TRBV29-1 and TRBJ2-1, with 7 positions matching TRBD2. Germline CDR1 reads SQVTM; CDR2 reads ANQGSEA. The CDR3 runs 14 residues. The V segment lost 6 bases and the J segment 8 bases; nucleotides outside the gene matches: 13.